Listed below are T cell receptor beta chains from one sample, sequenced in a study of PD-L1 blockade in urothelial cancer. Measured with immunoSEQ multiplex PCR; TCRdb has only the in-frame clones, and not every one. Here the sample spans about 47,000 clones, around 80% being singletons. This material consisted of PBMCs, taken around atezolizumab (anti-PD-L1) treatment. The receptors were sampled from a man aged 55 to 70 with urothelial cancer. Both conserved end residues are part of each CDR3. A D gene is named only where the DNA matches it firmly. The size field is filled for only some rows; it gives once, few, many or a size class.

D	V	J	size	DNA	CDR3
TRBD1	TRBV11-2	TRBJ1-1	NA	TGTGCCAGCAGCTTAGAGGCAGGGGGCACTGAAGCTTTCTTT	CASSLEAGGTEAFF
TRBD1	TRBV7-8	TRBJ2-7	NA	TGTGCCAGCAAAAGGGACAGGGGCTCCTACGAGCAGTACTTC	CASKRDRGSYEQYF
TRBD1	TRBV19	TRBJ2-1	once	TGTGCCAGTACCCGCCAGGGGGATAATGAGCAGTTCTTC	CASTRQGDNEQFF
NA	TRBV7-6	TRBJ2-2	NA	TGTGCCAGCAGCTTAGCGCTCGGGGGATGGGGCACCGGGGAGCTGTTTTTT	CASSLALGGWGTGELFF
NA	TRBV19	TRBJ2-2	NA	TGTGCCAGTAGTAGGAGGAAGGAGGTCACCGGGGAGCTGTTTTTT	CASSRRKEVTGELFF
NA	TRBV5-1	TRBJ2-1	NA	TGCGCCAGCAGCGTGGACGCGGACTCCTACAATGAGCAGTTCTTC	CASSVDADSYNEQFF
TRBD1	TRBV4-1	TRBJ1-4	once	TGCGCCAGCAGCCATTTCCAGGGGGGTGAAAAACTGTTTTTT	CASSHFQGGEKLFF
NA	TRBV5-8	TRBJ2-6	NA	TGTGCCAGCAGCGCCCATGACAGGAAAATTAGCTCTGGGGCCAACGTCCTGACTTTC	CASSAHDRKISSGANVLTF
NA	TRBV5-1	TRBJ2-6	NA	TGCGCCAGCAGCTCCCCGCTTAAGACAGGCATTTCTGGGGCCAACGTCCTGACTTTC	CASSSPLKTGISGANVLTF
NA	TRBV6-5	TRBJ2-5	NA	TGTGCCAGCAGTTACTCACCGAGTATTATTGAGACCCAGTACTTC	CASSYSPSIIETQYF
TRBD1	TRBV7-9	TRBJ2-4	once	TGTGCCAGCAGCTCGAACCCGGGACAGAGCAAAAACATTCAGTACTTC	CASSSNPGQSKNIQYF
TRBD2	TRBV5-1	TRBJ2-7	few	TGCGCCAGCAGCTGGACAACTAGCGGGAGGGCCTACGAGCAGTACTTC	CASSWTTSGRAYEQYF
NA	TRBV21-1	TRBJ2-5	once	TGTGCCCCTACACGCGGCGGCAGGGGATACCAAGAGACCCAGTACTTC	CAPTRGGRGYQETQYF
NA	TRBV7-6	TRBJ2-2	NA	TGTGCCAGCAGCGCCTCAGGGGTGAACACCGGGGAGCTGTTTTTT	CASSASGVNTGELFF
TRBD1	TRBV7-9	TRBJ2-3	NA	TGTGCCAGCAGCTTCCGGGACAGTAGCACAGATACGCAGTATTTT	CASSFRDSSTDTQYF
NA	TRBV2	TRBJ2-7	NA	TGTGCCAGCAGTGGCGGGGGACAGGCTTACGAGCAGTACTTC	CASSGGGQAYEQYF
NA	TRBV7-2	TRBJ2-5	NA	TGTGCCAGCAGCTTGGGTTGGGTGGCGGCCCAGTACTTC	CASSLGWVAAQYF
TRBD2	TRBV10-3	TRBJ2-2	NA	TGTGCCACCGGACTAGCGGGAGCCATCGACCTTGGCGCCGGGGAGCTGTTTTTT	CATGLAGAIDLGAGELFF
TRBD1	TRBV6-4	TRBJ2-3	few	TGTGCCAGCAGTGAGTCCCGGGACAGCAGCACAGATACGCAGTATTTT	CASSESRDSSTDTQYF
NA	TRBV9	TRBJ2-2	NA	TGTGCCAGCAGCGTAGCCAGCGGGCTCACCGGGGAGCTGTTTTTT	CASSVASGLTGELFF
TRBD1	TRBV11-2	TRBJ1-6	NA	TGTGCCAGCAGCTTACAGCAGACAGGGGGCTCGTCACCCCTCCACTTT	CASSLQQTGGSSPLHF
NA	TRBV12-2	TRBJ2-1	NA	TGTGCAAGTCGCTTAGCGGCTGAGGGAAGCTCCTACAATGAGCAGTTCTTC	CASRLAAEGSSYNEQFF
NA	TRBV5-1	TRBJ1-2	NA	TGCGCCAGCAGCCCGGACATGGGGGAGGGTGGCTACACCTTC	CASSPDMGEGGYTF
NA	TRBV7-9	TRBJ2-7	NA	TGTGCCAGCAGCTTATCAGGTTACGAGCAGTACTTC	CASSLSGYEQYF
TRBD1	TRBV5-1	TRBJ1-1	NA	TGCGCCAGCAGCTTGGGAGCAGGGGGCTTGGGCACTGAAGCTTTCTTT	CASSLGAGGLGTEAFF
TRBD1	TRBV18	TRBJ1-5	few	TGTGCCAGCTCACAGGGACAGGCCTCCAATCAGCCCCAGCATTTT	CASSQGQASNQPQHF
NA	TRBV27	TRBJ2-3	NA	TGTGCCAGCAGTTTTAGAGGAGATACGCAGTATTTT	CASSFRGDTQYF
TRBD2	TRBV19	TRBJ2-3	NA	TGTGCCAGTAAACAGGCTAGCGGGTACACAGATACGCAGTATTTT	CASKQASGYTDTQYF
NA	TRBV6-1	TRBJ2-3	NA	TGTGCCAGCCCCGAGGGGGGGCACGAAGATACGCAGTATTTT	CASPEGGHEDTQYF
TRBD2	TRBV7-2	TRBJ2-7	NA	TGTGCCAGCAGCTTAGTTGGTAGCGGGGGGTCGAGGCCCTACGAGCAGTACTTC	CASSLVGSGGSRPYEQYF
NA	TRBV20-1	TRBJ1-1	NA	TGCAGGGGTACAGGACCGAATGAAGCTTTCTTT	CRGTGPNEAFF
NA	TRBV19	TRBJ2-7	NA	TGTGCCAGTAGTATAAGGACAGCGCCAGGCTACGAGCAGTACTTC	CASSIRTAPGYEQYF
TRBD2	TRBV28	TRBJ2-1	NA	TGTGCCAGCAGTTTATCGTCTAGCGGGACCTACAATGAGCAGTTCTTC	CASSLSSSGTYNEQFF
NA	TRBV5-1	TRBJ1-3	NA	TGCGCCAGCAGCACCCGGGAACAGGGCTCTGGAAACACCATATATTTT	CASSTREQGSGNTIYF
NA	TRBV29-1	TRBJ1-2	NA	TGCAGCGTTGCGAGGGAGTCTGGCTACACCTTC	CSVARESGYTF
TRBD2	TRBV5-1	TRBJ2-3	NA	TGCGCCAGCAGCTTGGGCGGGACTAGCGGAGTGGATACGCAGTATTTT	CASSLGGTSGVDTQYF
TRBD1	TRBV19	TRBJ2-5	NA	TGTGCCAGTGGTCCGGGACAGGGATTTGGAGAGACCCAGTACTTC	CASGPGQGFGETQYF